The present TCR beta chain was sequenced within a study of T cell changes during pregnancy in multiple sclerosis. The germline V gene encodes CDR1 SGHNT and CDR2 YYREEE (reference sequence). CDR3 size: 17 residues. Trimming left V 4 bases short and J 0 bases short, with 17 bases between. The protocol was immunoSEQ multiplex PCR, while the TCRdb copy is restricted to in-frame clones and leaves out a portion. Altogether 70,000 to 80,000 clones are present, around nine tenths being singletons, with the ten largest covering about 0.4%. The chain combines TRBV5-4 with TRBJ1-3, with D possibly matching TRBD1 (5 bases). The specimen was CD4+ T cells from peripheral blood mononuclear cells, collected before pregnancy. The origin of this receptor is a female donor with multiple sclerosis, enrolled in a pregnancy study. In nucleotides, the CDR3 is TGTGCCAGCAGCCAGGGTCCGACAGCCATCTCTGGAAACACCATATATTTT. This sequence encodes CASSQGPTAISGNTIYF.